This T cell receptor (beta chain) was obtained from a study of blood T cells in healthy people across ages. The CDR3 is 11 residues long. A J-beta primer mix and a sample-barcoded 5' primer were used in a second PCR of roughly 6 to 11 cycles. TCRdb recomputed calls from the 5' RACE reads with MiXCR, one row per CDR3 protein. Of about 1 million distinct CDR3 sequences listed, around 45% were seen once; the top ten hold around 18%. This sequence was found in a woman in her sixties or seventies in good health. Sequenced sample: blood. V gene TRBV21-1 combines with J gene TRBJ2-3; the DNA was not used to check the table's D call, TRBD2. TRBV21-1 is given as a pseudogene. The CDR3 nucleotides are TGTGCCAGCACCGAGCGGGATACGCAGTATTTT. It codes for CASTERDTQYF.